This entry features one T cell receptor beta chain sequence. Its antigen is undetermined. The sample is drawn from a study of monozygotic twins with cystic fibrosis. Study results and limitations: Clonality was generally low (median around 0.009), higher in the most severe patients. Monozygotic CF twins shared more identical nucleotide clonotypes than unrelated patients. Co-twins had the most similar V usage for 13 of 16 pairs, J for 8. Age, concordance and disease severity did not associate with shared CDR3 numbers.

The germline gives CDR1 SEHNR, CDR2 FQNEAQ (reference sequence). The CDR3 runs to 14 residues. The ends were cut back, 5 bases at V and 5 bases at J, with 15 bases in the middle. Repertoires were generated with immunoSEQ multiplex PCR, while TCRdb's copy carries only in-frame clones and drops some. This sample has about 20,000 clones, with under 95% found just once. Sequenced material: blood. The clonotype was recovered from a girl between 2 and 10 years old with cystic fibrosis. This chain connects TRBV7-9 to TRBJ1-1; D is perhaps TRBD1 (5 bases). The CDR3, as DNA: TGTGCCAGCAGCCCGGAGGCTAGGGGTACTGAAGCTTTCTTT. Its protein is CASSPEARGTEAFF.